The clone carrying this TCR beta chain appeared a few times. Its antigen is undetermined. With 0 bases removed from V and 5 bases from J, the gap between germline ends came to 14 bases. The CDR3 loop spans 15 amino acids. Germline-derived CDR1 and CDR2 are DFQATT and SNEGSKA (reference sequence). The sample comes from a study of CD8 T cells in ankylosing spondylitis. The study, taken as a whole, reports: Past research had described some motif variants in reactive arthritis synovial fluid and blood. Blood of patients with ankylosing spondylitis appeared to be characterized by a TCR beta motif of eight highly homologous variants. Disease-associated clones were CD8+ and fairly uncommon in peripheral blood. According to the report, clones linked to the disease were significantly enriched in matched synovial fluid samples taken from ankylosing spondylitis patients.

TCRdb itself ran the 5' RACE reads through MiXCR, one entry per CDR3 protein. The sample lists around 300,000 distinct CDR3 sequences, under 14% occurring once. This TCR was recovered from a female donor with ankylosing spondylitis or in good health (not recorded which). The chain uses TRBV20-1 and TRBJ2-4, with D unclear. The sample taken for sequencing was blood, either unsorted or a sorted T cell fraction (not recorded which). The CDR3 reads CSARDFSSFQNIQYF. CDR3 nucleotide sequence: TGCAGTGCTAGAGATTTTTCCAGTTTCCAAAACATTCAGTACTTC.